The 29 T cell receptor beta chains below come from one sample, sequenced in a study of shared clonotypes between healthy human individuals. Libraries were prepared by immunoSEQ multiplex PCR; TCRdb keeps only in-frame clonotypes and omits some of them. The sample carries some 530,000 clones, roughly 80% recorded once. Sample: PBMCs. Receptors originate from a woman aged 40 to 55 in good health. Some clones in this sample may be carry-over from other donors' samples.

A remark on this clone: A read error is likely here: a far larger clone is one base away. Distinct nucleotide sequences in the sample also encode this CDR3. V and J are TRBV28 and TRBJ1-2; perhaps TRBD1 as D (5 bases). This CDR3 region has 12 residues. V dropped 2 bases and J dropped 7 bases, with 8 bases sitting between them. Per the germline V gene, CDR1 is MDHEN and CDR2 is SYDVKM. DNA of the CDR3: TGTGCCAGCAGTTTACGAGGGGTTGGCTACACCTTC. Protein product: CASSLRGVGYTF.

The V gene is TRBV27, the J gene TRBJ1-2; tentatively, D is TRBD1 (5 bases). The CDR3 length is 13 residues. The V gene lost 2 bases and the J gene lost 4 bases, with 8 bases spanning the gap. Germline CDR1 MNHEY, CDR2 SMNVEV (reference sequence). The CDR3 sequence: CASSLNRFYGYTF. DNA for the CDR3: TGTGCCAGCAGTTTAAACAGGTTCTATGGCTACACCTTC.

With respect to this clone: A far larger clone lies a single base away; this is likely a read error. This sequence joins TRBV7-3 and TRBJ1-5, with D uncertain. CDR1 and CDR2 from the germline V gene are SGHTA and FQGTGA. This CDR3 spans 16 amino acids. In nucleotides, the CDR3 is TGTGCCAACAGCTTGGGCCTCCAAGCTAGCAATCAGCCCCAGCATTTT. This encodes CANSLGLQASNQPQHF.

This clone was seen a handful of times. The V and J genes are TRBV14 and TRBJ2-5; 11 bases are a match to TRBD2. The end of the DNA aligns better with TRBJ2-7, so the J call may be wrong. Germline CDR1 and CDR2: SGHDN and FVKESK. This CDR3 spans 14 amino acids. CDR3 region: CASTLAGGTSEQYF. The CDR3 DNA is TGTGCCAGCACCCTAGCGGGAGGTACTTCCGAGCAGTACTTC.

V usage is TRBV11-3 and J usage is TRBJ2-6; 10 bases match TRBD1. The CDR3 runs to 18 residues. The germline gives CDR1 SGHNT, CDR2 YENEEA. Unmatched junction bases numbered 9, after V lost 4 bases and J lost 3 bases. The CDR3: CASSSVRDRGYGANVLTF. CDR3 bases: TGTGCCAGCAGCTCCGTCCGGGACAGGGGTTATGGGGCCAACGTCCTGACTTTC.

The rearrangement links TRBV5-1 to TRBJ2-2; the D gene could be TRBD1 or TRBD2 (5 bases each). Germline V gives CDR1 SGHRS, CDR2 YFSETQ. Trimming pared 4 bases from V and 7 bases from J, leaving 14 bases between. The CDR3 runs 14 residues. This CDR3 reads CASSPGTAGGELFF. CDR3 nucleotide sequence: TGCGCCAGCAGCCCCGGGACGGCCGGCGGGGAGCTGTTTTTT.

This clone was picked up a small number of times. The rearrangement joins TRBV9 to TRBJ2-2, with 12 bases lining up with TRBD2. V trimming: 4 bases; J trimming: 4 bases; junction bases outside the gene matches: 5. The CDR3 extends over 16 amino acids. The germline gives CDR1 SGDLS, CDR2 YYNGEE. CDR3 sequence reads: CASSKTSGSATGELFF. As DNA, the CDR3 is TGTGCCAGCAGCAAGACTAGCGGGAGTGCCACCGGGGAGCTGTTTTTT.

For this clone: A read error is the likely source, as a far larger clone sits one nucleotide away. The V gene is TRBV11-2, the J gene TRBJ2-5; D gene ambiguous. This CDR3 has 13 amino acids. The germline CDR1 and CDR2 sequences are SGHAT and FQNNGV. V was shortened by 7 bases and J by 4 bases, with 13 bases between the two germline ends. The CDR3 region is CASNLVPGETQYF. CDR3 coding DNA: TGTGCCAGCAACTTGGTTCCTGGAGAGACCCAGTACTTC.

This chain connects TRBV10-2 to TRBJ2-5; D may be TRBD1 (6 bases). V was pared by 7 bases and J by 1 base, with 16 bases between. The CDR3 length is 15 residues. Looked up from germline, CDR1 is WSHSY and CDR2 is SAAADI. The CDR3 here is CASNGRDTAQETQYF. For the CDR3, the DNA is TGCGCCAGCAACGGCCGGGACACAGCCCAAGAGACCCAGTACTTC.

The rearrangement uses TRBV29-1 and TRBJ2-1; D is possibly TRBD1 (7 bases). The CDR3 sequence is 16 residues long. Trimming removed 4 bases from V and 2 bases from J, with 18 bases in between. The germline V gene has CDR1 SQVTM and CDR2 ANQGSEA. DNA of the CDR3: TGCAGCGTTGGGCCCCGCACAGGGGAGGCCTACAATGAGCAGTTCTTC. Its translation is CSVGPRTGEAYNEQFF.

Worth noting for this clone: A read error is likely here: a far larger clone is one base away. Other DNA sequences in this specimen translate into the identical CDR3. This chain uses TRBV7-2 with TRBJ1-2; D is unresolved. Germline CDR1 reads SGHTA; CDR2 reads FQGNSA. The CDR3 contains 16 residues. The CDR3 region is CASSLVAGSSNYGYTF. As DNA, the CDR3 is TGTGCCAGCAGCTTAGTCGCGGGCAGCTCTAACTATGGCTACACCTTT. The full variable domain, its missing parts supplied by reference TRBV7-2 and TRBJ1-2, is GAGVSQSPSNKVTEKGKDVELRCDPISGHTALYWYRQSLGQGLEFLIYFQGNSAPDKSGLPSDRFSAERTGGSVSTLTIQRTQQEDSAVYLCASSLVAGSSNYGYTFGSGTRLTVV.

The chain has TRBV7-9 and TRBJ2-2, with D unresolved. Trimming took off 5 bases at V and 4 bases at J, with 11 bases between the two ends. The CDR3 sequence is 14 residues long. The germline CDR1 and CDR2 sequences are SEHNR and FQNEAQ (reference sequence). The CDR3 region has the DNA TGTGCCAGCAGCCCTCCCAGCTCCACCGGGGAGCTGTTTTTT. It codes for CASSPPSSTGELFF.

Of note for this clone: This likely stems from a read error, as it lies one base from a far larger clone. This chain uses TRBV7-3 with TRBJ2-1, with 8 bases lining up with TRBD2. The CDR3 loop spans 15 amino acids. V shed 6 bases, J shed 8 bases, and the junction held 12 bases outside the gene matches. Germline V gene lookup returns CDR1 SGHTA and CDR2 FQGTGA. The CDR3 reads CASSPGPAGADEQFF. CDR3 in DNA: TGTGCCAGCAGTCCCGGACCAGCGGGAGCCGATGAGCAGTTCTTC.

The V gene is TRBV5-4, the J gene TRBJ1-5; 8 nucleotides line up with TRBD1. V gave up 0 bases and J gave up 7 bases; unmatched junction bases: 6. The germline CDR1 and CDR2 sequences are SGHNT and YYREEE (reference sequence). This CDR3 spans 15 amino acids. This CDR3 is CASSLVRGPGQPQHF. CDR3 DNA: TGTGCCAGCAGCTTGGTCAGGGGGCCGGGGCAGCCCCAGCATTTT.

CDR3 sequence (DNA): TGTGCCAGCAGGGACGGACAGGGGGGGACTGAAGCTTTCTTT. Amino acid sequence: CASRDGQGGTEAFF. J is TRBJ1-1 and V is TRBV6-5; 10 bases match TRBD1. The V gene end was trimmed by 6 bases and the J gene end by 5 bases; junction bases not matched to a gene: 6. The CDR3 extends over 14 amino acids. Looked up from germline, CDR1 is MNHEY and CDR2 is SVGAGI.

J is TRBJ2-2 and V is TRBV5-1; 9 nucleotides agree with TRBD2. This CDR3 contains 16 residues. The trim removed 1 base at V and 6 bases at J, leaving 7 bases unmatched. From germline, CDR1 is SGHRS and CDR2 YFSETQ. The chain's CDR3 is CASSLYGSGSSGELFF. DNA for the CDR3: TGCGCCAGCAGCTTGTATGGTAGCGGGAGCTCCGGGGAGCTGTTTTTT.

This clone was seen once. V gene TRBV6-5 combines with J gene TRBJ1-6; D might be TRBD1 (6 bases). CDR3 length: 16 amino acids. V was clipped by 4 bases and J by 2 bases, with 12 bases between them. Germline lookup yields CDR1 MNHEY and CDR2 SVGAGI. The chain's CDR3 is CASSSPGAAYNSPLHF. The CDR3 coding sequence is TGTGCCAGCAGTTCCCCAGGGGCGGCCTATAATTCACCCCTCCACTTT.

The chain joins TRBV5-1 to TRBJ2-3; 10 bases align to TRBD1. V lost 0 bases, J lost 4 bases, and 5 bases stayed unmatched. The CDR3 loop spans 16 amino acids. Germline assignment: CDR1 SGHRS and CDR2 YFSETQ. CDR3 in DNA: TGCGCCAGCAGCTTGGGCCCGGGACAGGGGCCAGATACGCAGTATTTT. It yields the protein CASSLGPGQGPDTQYF.

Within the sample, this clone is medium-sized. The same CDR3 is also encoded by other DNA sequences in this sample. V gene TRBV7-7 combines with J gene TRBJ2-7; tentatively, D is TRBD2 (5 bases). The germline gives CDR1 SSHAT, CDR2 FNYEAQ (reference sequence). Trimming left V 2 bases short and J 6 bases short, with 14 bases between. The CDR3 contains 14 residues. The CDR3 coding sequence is TGTGCCAGCAGCTTACAACCGGGGTCGAGCGAGCAGTACTTC. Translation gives CASSLQPGSSEQYF.

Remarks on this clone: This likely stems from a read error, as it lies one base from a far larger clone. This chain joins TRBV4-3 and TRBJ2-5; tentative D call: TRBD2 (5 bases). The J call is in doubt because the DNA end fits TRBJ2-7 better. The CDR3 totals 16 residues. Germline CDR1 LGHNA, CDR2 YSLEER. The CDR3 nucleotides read TGCGCCAGCAGCCAGGGATTATCGGGATTCCGGGCCGAGCAGTACTTC. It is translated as CASSQGLSGFRAEQYF.

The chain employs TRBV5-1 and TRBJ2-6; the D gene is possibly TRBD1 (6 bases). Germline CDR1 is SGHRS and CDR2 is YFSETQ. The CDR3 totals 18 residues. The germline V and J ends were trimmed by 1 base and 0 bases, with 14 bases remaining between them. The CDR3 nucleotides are TGCGCCAGCAGCTTGCTAGGGCAGGGGAGCTCTGGGGCCAACGTCCTGACTTTC. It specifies CASSLLGQGSSGANVLTF. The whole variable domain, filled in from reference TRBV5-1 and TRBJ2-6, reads KAGVTQTPRYLIKTRGQQVTLSCSPISGHRSVSWYQQTPGQGLQFLFEYFSETQRNKGNFPGRFSGRQFSNSRSEMNVSTLELGDSALYLCASSLLGQGSSGANVLTFGAGSRLTVL.

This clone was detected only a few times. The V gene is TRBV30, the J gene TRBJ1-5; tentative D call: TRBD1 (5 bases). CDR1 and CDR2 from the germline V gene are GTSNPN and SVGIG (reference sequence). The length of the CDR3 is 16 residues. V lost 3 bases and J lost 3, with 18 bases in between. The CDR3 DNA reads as TGTGCCTGGAGCCTCGACCCGGGGGTATCCAATCAGCCCCAGCATTTT. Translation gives CAWSLDPGVSNQPQHF.

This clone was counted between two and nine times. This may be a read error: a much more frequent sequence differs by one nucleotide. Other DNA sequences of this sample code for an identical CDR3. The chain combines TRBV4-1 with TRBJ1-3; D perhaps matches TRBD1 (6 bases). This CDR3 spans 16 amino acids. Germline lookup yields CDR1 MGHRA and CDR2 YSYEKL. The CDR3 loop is CASSQSTGGPGNTIYF. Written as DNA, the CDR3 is TGCGCCAGCAGCCAATCTACCGGGGGCCCTGGGAACACCATATATTTT.

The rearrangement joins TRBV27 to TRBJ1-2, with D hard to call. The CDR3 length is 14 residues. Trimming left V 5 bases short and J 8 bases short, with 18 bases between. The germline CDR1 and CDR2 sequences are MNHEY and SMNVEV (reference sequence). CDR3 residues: CASSLHRTGGGYTF. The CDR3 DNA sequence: TGTGCCAGCAGTCTACATCGGACGGGCGGCGGCTACACCTTC.

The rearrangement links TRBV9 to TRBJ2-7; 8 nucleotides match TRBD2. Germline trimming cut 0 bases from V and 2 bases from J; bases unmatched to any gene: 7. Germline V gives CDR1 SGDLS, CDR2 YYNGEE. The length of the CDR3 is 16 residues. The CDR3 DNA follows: TGTGCCAGCAGCGTAGCGGGGGGGGCGGGACCCTACGAGCAGTACTTC. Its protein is CASSVAGGAGPYEQYF. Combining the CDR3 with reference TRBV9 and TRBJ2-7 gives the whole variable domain DSGVTQTPKHLITATGQRVTLRCSPRSGDLSVYWYQQSLDQGLQFLIQYYNGEERAKGNILERFSAQQFPDLHSELNLSSLELGDSALYFCASSVAGGAGPYEQYFGPGTRLTVT.

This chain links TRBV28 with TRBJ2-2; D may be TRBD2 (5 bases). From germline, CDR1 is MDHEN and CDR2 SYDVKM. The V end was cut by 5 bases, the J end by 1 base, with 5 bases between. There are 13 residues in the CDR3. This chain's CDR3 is CASSRGNTGELFF. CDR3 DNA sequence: TGTGCCAGCAGTCGGGGGAACACCGGGGAGCTGTTTTTT.

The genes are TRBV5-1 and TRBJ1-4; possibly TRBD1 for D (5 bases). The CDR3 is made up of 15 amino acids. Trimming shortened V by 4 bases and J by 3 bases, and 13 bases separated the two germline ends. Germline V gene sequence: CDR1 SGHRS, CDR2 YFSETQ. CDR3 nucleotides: TGCGCCAGCAGCCGGGGACTTGGGCCTAATGAAAAACTGTTTTTT. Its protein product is CASSRGLGPNEKLFF.

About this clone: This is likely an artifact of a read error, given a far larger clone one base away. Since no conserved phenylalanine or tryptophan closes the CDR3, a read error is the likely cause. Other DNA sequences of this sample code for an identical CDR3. The CDR3 DNA reads as TGCAGCGTGCCAAGAGGGGAATCTAACTATGGCTACACCTTA. Translated: CSVPRGESNYGYTL. The chain recombines TRBV29-1 with TRBJ1-2, with TRBD1 as a possible D gene (5 bases). This CDR3 is 14 amino acids long. Germline V gene lookup returns CDR1 SQVTM and CDR2 ANQGSEA. The V end lost 6 bases, the J end lost 0 bases, and 14 bases lay between the germline ends.

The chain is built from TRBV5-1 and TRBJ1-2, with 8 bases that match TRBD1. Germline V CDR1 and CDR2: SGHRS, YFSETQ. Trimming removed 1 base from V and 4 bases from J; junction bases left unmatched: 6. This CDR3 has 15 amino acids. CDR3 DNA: TGCGCCAGCAGCTTGCCGGGACAGGAGATCTATGGCTACACCTTC. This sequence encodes CASSLPGQEIYGYTF.